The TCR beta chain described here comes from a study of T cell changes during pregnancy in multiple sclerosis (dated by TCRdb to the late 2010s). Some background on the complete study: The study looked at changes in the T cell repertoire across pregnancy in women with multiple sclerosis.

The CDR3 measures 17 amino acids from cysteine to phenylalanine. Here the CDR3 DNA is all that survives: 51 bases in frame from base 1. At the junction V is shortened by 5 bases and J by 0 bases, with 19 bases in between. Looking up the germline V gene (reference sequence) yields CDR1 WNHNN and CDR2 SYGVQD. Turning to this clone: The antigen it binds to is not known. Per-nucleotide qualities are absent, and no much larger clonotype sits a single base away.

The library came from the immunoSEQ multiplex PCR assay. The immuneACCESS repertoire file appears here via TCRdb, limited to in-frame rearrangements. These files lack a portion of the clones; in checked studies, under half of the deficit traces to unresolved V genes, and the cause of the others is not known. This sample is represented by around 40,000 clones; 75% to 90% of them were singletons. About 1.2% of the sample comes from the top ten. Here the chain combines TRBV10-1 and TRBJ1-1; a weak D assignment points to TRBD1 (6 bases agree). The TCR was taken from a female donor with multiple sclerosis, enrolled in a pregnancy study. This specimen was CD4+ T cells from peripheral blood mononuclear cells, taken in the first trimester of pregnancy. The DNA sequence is TGCGCCAGCAGTAAACAGGGTGATGCGTTGATGAACACTGAAGCTTTCTTT. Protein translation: CASSKQGDALMNTEAFF.